The 28 T cell receptor beta chains below come from one sample, sequenced in a study of blood T cell repertoires in COVID-19. The protocol was immunoSEQ multiplex PCR, while the TCRdb copy is restricted to in-frame clones and leaves out a portion. Among 26,000 or so clones listed, around 60% were seen once. Sequenced sample: peripheral blood. The source is a man aged 55 to 70 with active or convalescent COVID-19.

This clone showed up just once. The V and J genes are TRBV9 and TRBJ2-5; the match to TRBD1 covers 10 bases. V was clipped by 0 bases and J by 2 bases; unmatched bases: 1. Germline CDR1 is SGDLS and CDR2 is YYNGEE. The CDR3 has 15 residues. The CDR3, as DNA: TGTGCCAGCAGCGTAGAGGACAGGGGGCAAGAGACCCAGTACTTC. Translated: CASSVEDRGQETQYF. Based on the CDR3 plus reference TRBV9 and TRBJ2-5, the full variable domain is DSGVTQTPKHLITATGQRVTLRCSPRSGDLSVYWYQQSLDQGLQFLIQYYNGEERAKGNILERFSAQQFPDLHSELNLSSLELGDSALYFCASSVEDRGQETQYFGPGTRLLVL.

The V call is TRBV5-6, the J call TRBJ1-4; tentatively, D is TRBD1 (5 bases). Trimming pared 4 bases from V and 8 bases from J, leaving 15 bases between. The CDR3 runs to 14 residues. The germline V gene encodes CDR1 SGHDT and CDR2 YYEEEE. CDR3 in DNA: TGTGCCAGCAGCCCCGGACAAGTATCCGAAAAACTGTTTTTT. It specifies CASSPGQVSEKLFF.

This clone was recorded once. This CDR3 reads CASSSTRRSGAFF. Here the CDR3 DNA reads TGTGCCAGCAGCTCCACTAGGAGAAGCGGAGCTTTCTTT. The chain has TRBV11-2 and TRBJ1-1; no clear D gene. Per the germline V gene, CDR1 is SGHAT and CDR2 is FQNNGV. The V end lost 4 bases, the J end lost 10 bases, and 16 bases lay between the germline ends. CDR3 length: 13 amino acids. The full variable domain, in which reference TRBV11-2 and TRBJ1-1 provide the parts outside the CDR3, is EAGVAQSPRYKIIEKRQSVAFWCNPISGHATLYWYQQILGQGPKLLIQFQNNGVVDDSQLPKDRFSAERLKGVDSTLKIQPAKLEDSAVYLCASSSTRRSGAFFGQGTRLTVV.

This chain joins TRBV25-1 and TRBJ1-1; 7 bases align to TRBD1. The trim removed 6 bases at V and 5 bases at J, leaving 3 bases unmatched. The CDR3 is made up of 12 amino acids. The germline V gene encodes CDR1 MGHDK and CDR2 SYGVNS. CDR3 sequence: CASRTGRTEAFF. As DNA, the CDR3 is TGTGCCAGCAGGACAGGGCGGACTGAAGCTTTCTTT.

This clone was detected a few times. The chain joins TRBV6-5 to TRBJ2-1, with 11 bases identical to TRBD2. This CDR3 spans 15 amino acids. With V trimmed by 6 bases and J by 6 bases, 7 bases remained unmatched. The germline gives CDR1 MNHEY, CDR2 SVGAGI. The CDR3 is CASRGRLAGRNEQFF. The CDR3, as DNA: TGTGCCAGCAGGGGGAGACTAGCGGGGCGCAATGAGCAGTTCTTC.

The gene calls are TRBV6-5 and TRBJ2-1, with TRBD2 identical over 14 bases. The CDR3 is made up of 15 amino acids. The V segment lost 6 bases and the J segment 8 bases; nucleotides outside the gene matches: 6. Germline CDR1 MNHEY, CDR2 SVGAGI. The chain's CDR3 is CASRGTSGSSDEQFF. The CDR3 DNA is TGTGCCAGCAGGGGGACTAGCGGGAGTTCCGATGAGCAGTTCTTC.

The gene calls are TRBV4-1 and TRBJ1-6; D unresolved. The CDR3 runs 17 residues. Between the trimmed V and J ends, which lost 1 base and 0 bases, there was a span of 10 bases. Germline V gene sequence: CDR1 MGHRA, CDR2 YSYEKL. CDR3 amino acids: CASSQVGGSSYNSPLHF. The CDR3 DNA sequence: TGCGCCAGCAGCCAAGTCGGCGGGAGCTCCTATAATTCACCCCTCCACTTT.

The gene calls are TRBV5-6 and TRBJ2-1; D ambiguous. CDR1 is SGHDT and CDR2 is YYEEEE in the germline V gene. The CDR3 length is 13 residues. V was clipped by 1 base and J by 5 bases, with 7 bases between them. The CDR3 region is CASSLTENNEQFF. In nucleotides, the CDR3 is TGTGCCAGCAGCTTGACAGAAAACAATGAGCAGTTCTTC.

V is TRBV5-5 and J is TRBJ2-7, with TRBD2 identical over 7 bases. Losses at the gene ends were 4 bases for V and 3 bases for J; bases not matched to a gene: 13. CDR1 and CDR2 from the germline V gene are SGHKS and YYEKEE (reference sequence). There are 16 residues in the CDR3. As DNA, the CDR3 is TGTGCCAGCAGCCGAGGAACGAACCGGGACTACTACGAGCAGTACTTC. It encodes CASSRGTNRDYYEQYF.

This chain connects TRBV6-6 to TRBJ2-2; TRBD2 matches 7 bases. The CDR3 covers 17 residues. J lost 0 bases, V lost 5 bases, and 9 bases had no gene match. Germline values: CDR1 MNHNY, CDR2 SVGAGI (reference sequence). The CDR3, as DNA: TGTGCCAGCAGTCGCCTACGGGGGGTAACGAACACCGGGGAGCTGTTTTTT. It specifies CASSRLRGVTNTGELFF.

This clone is a singleton in its sample. This chain connects TRBV10-3 to TRBJ2-5; D not certain. Looked up from germline, CDR1 is ENHRY and CDR2 is SYGVKD. The V gene lost 0 bases and the J gene lost 5 bases, with 10 bases spanning the gap. The CDR3 is 14 residues long. The CDR3 region is CAISESTQPETQYF. The CDR3 nucleotides read TGTGCCATCAGTGAGTCGACTCAACCGGAGACCCAGTACTTC.

J is TRBJ1-6 and V is TRBV13; D unresolved. The V end was cut by 4 bases, the J end by 0 bases, with 10 bases between. The CDR3 runs to 16 residues. CDR1 and CDR2 from the germline V gene are PRHDT and FYEKMQ (reference sequence). The DNA of the CDR3 is TGTGCCAGCAGCTCAAAGATGAGCTCCTATAATTCACCCCTCCACTTT. It specifies CASSSKMSSYNSPLHF.

This clone was found a few times. The rearrangement links TRBV20-1 to TRBJ2-1; D remains ambiguous. CDR1 and CDR2 (germline): DFQATT, SNEGSKA (reference sequence). The germline V and J ends were trimmed by 1 base and 9 bases, with 7 bases remaining between them. The CDR3 has 11 residues. This CDR3 is CSARGPGEQFF. The CDR3 DNA reads TGCAGTGCTAGAGGTCCGGGTGAGCAGTTCTTC.

V usage is TRBV24-1 and J usage is TRBJ2-2; possible D gene TRBD2, 7 bases. Looked up from germline, CDR1 is KGHDR and CDR2 is SFDVKD. CDR3 length: 18 residues. V was cut by 4 bases and J by 5 bases, with 22 bases left in between. DNA of the CDR3: TGTGCCACCAGTGACCGATATGCCCGGGGGGCTAGGACCGGGGAGCTGTTTTTT. Translation: CATSDRYARGARTGELFF.

Within the sample, this clone is medium-sized. Distinct nucleotide sequences in the sample also encode this CDR3. The V gene is TRBV2, the J gene TRBJ1-1; D may be TRBD1 (5 bases). CDR1 is SNHLY and CDR2 is FYNNEI in the germline V gene. The germline V and J ends were trimmed by 8 bases and 2 bases, with 9 bases remaining between them. The CDR3 is 12 residues long. The CDR3 reads CASGARNTEAFF. The CDR3 nucleotides read TGTGCCAGCGGGGCACGAAACACTGAAGCTTTCTTT.

This sequence joins TRBV11-2 and TRBJ2-1; maybe TRBD2 (7 bases). This CDR3 region has 16 residues. Trimming pared 5 bases from V and 6 bases from J, leaving 20 bases between. Germline V gene sequence: CDR1 SGHAT, CDR2 FQNNGV. CDR3 bases: TGTGCCAGCAGCCCCGGGTGGGGGGGCCTAGGCAATGAGCAGTTCTTC. Translated: CASSPGWGGLGNEQFF.

The V and J genes are TRBV5-6 and TRBJ2-7; TRBD1 matches 9 bases. Per the germline V gene, CDR1 is SGHDT and CDR2 is YYEEEE. Unmatched junction bases numbered 4, after V lost 1 base and J lost 2 bases. The CDR3 loop spans 15 amino acids. The CDR3 sequence: CASSLRDREAYEQYF. The CDR3, as DNA: TGTGCCAGCAGCTTGCGGGACAGGGAGGCCTACGAGCAGTACTTC.

This clone has just a few counts. This chain connects TRBV7-9 to TRBJ2-3; 9 bases line up with TRBD2. The CDR3 runs 15 residues. Germline lookup yields CDR1 SEHNR and CDR2 FQNEAQ (reference sequence). J lost 6 bases, V lost 5 bases, and 9 bases had no gene match. The CDR3 nucleotides read TGTGCCAGCAGCCCTTTGGGCGGGGGGGCCGATACGCAGTATTTT. This encodes CASSPLGGGADTQYF.

V is TRBV18 and J is TRBJ2-7; 7 bases fit TRBD1. Germline V gives CDR1 KGHSH, CDR2 LQKENI. V was clipped by 4 bases and J by 5 bases; unmatched bases: 5. The CDR3 length is 13 residues. CDR3 loop: CASSLRQGDEQYF. The CDR3 DNA reads as TGTGCCAGCTCACTCCGACAGGGCGACGAGCAGTACTTC.

The chain has TRBV7-6 and TRBJ1-6, with 8 bases that match TRBD1. CDR3 length equals 15 residues. The germline CDR1 and CDR2 sequences are SGHVS and FNYEAQ. J was trimmed by 4 bases and V by 5 bases; bases with no gene match: 4. For the CDR3, the DNA is TGTGCCAGCAGCCCAGGGGGCGCATATAATTCACCCCTCCACTTT. This sequence encodes CASSPGGAYNSPLHF.

This rearrangement joins TRBV2 to TRBJ2-1, with 13 bases aligning to TRBD2. V was pared by 4 bases and J by 3 bases, with 0 bases of the junction left unmatched. Germline CDR1 SNHLY, CDR2 FYNNEI. CDR3 size: 15 residues. This chain's CDR3 is CASSGTSGGYNEQFF. The CDR3 region has the DNA TGTGCCAGCAGTGGGACTAGCGGGGGCTACAATGAGCAGTTCTTC.

The table lists this clone with a few counts. The gene calls are TRBV5-1 and TRBJ2-1, with 9 nucleotides matching TRBD1. The length of the CDR3 is 14 residues. Germline assignment: CDR1 SGHRS and CDR2 YFSETQ. The V and J ends lost 4 bases and 3 bases, in that order; junction bases with no gene match: 2. In DNA, the CDR3 is TGCGCCAGCAGCACGGACAGGGGCTACAATGAGCAGTTCTTC. This sequence encodes CASSTDRGYNEQFF.

This clone was seen only once. The chain uses TRBV21-1 and TRBJ2-1; TRBD2 is taken as the D call from the table, unchecked against the DNA. TRBV21-1 is recorded as a pseudogene. The CDR3 spans 14 residues. The CDR3 DNA reads TGTGCCAGCCGGAGCCGTAGTGCGGGCTATGAGCAGTTCTTC. It is translated as CASRSRSAGYEQFF.

This clone was observed a handful of times. The chain employs TRBV6-5 and TRBJ1-5; 7 bases map to TRBD1. The CDR3 has 16 residues. V was clipped by 3 bases and J by 8 bases; unmatched bases: 13. Germline V gene lookup returns CDR1 MNHEY and CDR2 SVGAGI. In DNA, the CDR3 is TGTGCCAGCAGTTATGGCCCAGGGGGACGGGGAGAGCCCCAGCATTTT. Protein product: CASSYGPGGRGEPQHF.

This clone was found once. This chain joins TRBV7-2 and TRBJ1-5; D is possibly TRBD1 (5 bases). V lost 0 bases and J lost 5, with 11 bases in between. Germline CDR1 is SGHTA and CDR2 is FQGNSA. The CDR3 covers 15 residues. Here the CDR3 reads CASSLAGGGYQPQHF. The CDR3 nucleotides read TGTGCCAGCAGCTTAGCGGGGGGAGGCTATCAGCCCCAGCATTTT.

This chain joins TRBV10-2 and TRBJ2-5; 11 bases are shared with TRBD1. Germline values: CDR1 WSHSY, CDR2 SAAADI. J was trimmed by 2 bases and V by 6 bases; bases with no gene match: 8. The CDR3 totals 16 residues. Written as DNA, the CDR3 is TGCGCCAGCAGAAGATCGGGGACAGGGGGGCAAGAGACCCAGTACTTC. Translation gives CASRRSGTGGQETQYF.

V gene TRBV24-1 combines with J gene TRBJ2-5; a possible D gene is TRBD2 (5 bases). The V gene's germline CDR1 is KGHDR and CDR2 SFDVKD. V dropped 5 bases and J dropped 2 bases, with 17 bases sitting between them. The CDR3 runs to 16 residues. For the CDR3, the DNA is TGTGCCACCAGTGGCATAATGGCTAGCCTACAAGAGACCCAGTACTTC. It codes for CATSGIMASLQETQYF.

This clone showed up just a few times. This chain joins TRBV2 and TRBJ2-1, with 7 nucleotides matching TRBD1. The CDR3 has 13 amino acids. V was pared by 11 bases and J by 4 bases, with 8 bases of the junction left unmatched. The germline CDR1 and CDR2 sequences are SNHLY and FYNNEI. The CDR3 sequence is CAGQVNSYNEQFF. CDR3 in DNA: TGTGCCGGACAGGTTAACTCTTACAATGAGCAGTTCTTC.